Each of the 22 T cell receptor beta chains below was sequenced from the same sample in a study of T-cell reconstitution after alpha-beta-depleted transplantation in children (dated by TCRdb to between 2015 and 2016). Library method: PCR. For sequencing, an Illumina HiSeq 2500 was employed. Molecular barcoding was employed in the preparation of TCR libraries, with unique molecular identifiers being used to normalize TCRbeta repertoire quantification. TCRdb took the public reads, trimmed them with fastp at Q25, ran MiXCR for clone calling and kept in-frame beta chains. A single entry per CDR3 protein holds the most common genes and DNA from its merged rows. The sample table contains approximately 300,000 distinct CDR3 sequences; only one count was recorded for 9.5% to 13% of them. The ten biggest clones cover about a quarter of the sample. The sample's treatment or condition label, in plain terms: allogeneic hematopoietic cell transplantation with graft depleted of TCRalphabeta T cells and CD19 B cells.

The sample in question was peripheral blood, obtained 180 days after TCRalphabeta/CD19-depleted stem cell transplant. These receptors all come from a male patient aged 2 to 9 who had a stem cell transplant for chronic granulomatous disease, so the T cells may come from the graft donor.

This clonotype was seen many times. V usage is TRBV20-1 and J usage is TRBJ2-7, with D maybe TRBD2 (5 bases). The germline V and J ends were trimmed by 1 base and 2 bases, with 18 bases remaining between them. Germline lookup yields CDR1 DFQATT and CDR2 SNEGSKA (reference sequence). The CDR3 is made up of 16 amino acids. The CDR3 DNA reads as TGCAGTGCTAGAGTGCCGGGGAACTCCCAACCCTACGAGCAGTACTTC. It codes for CSARVPGNSQPYEQYF.

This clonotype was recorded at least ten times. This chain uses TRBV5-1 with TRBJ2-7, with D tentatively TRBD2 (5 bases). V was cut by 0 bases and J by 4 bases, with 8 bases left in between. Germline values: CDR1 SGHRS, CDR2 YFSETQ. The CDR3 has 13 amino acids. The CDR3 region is CASSLERTYEQYF. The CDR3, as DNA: TGCGCCAGCAGCTTGGAACGGACTTACGAGCAGTACTTC.

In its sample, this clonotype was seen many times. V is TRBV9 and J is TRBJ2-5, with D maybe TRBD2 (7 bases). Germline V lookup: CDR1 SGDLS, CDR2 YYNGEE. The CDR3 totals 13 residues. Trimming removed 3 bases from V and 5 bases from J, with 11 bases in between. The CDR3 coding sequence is TGTGCCAGCAGCGGAGGGGGGGCCGAGACCCAGTACTTC. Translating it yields CASSGGGAETQYF.

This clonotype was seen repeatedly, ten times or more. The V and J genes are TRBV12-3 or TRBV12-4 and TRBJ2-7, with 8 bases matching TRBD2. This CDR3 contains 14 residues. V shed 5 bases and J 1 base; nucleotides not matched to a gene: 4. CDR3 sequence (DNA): TGTGCCAGCAGTGAGCGGGAGCGATCCTACGAGCAGTACTTC. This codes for CASSERERSYEQYF.

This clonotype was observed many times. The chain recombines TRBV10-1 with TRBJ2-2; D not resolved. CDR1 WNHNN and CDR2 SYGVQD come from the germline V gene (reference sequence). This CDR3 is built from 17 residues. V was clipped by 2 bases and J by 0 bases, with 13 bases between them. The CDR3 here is CASSERMGSTNTGELFF. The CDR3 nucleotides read TGCGCCAGCAGTGAGAGGATGGGCAGTACGAACACCGGGGAGCTGTTTTTT.

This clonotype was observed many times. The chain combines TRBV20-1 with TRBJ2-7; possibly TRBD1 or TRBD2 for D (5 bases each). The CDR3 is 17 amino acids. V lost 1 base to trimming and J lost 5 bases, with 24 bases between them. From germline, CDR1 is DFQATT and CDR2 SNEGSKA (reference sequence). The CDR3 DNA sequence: TGCAGTGCTAGAGTTCTGGGGACGCCGACTAAGTCGGACGAGCAGTACTTC. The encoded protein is CSARVLGTPTKSDEQYF.

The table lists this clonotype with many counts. CDR3: CASSILAGFLETQYF. CDR3 sequence (DNA): TGTGCCAGCAGTATACTAGCGGGGTTTCTGGAGACCCAGTACTTC. The J gene is TRBJ2-5, the V gene TRBV6-5, with 10 nucleotides matching TRBD2. The germline gives CDR1 MNHEY, CDR2 SVGAGI. The CDR3 has 15 amino acids. After removal of 5 bases from V and 5 bases from J, the junction contained 8 bases not matched to a gene.

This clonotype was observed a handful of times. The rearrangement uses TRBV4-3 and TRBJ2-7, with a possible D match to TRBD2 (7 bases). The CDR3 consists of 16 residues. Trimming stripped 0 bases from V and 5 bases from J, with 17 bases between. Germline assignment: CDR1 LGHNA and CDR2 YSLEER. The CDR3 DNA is TGCGCCAGCAGCCAAGAACGGTGGGGGGGGCAGAACGAGCAGTACTTC. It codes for CASSQERWGGQNEQYF.

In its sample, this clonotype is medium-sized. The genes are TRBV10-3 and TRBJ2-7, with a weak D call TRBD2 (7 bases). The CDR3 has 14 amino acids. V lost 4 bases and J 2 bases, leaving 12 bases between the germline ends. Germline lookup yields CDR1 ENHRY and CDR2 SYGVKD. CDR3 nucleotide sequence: TGTGCCATCAGTGGGGGGGGCGGGGCCTACGAGCAGTACTTC. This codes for CAISGGGGAYEQYF.

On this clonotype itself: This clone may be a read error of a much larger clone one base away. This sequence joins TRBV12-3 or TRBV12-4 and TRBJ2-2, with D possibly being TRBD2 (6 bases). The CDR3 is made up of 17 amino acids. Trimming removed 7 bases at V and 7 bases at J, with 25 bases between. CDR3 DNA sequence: TGTGCCAGCACCCCCCGGGGTCTAGCGTGGATAGGCGGGGAGCTGTTTTTT. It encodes CASTPRGLAWIGGELFF.

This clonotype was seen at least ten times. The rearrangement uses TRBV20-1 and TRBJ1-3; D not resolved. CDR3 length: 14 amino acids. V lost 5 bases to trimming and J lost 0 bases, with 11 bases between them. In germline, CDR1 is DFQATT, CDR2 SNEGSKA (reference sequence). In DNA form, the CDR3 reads TGCAGTGCTCAAGTAGGCAGCTCTGGAAACACCATATATTTT. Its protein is CSAQVGSSGNTIYF.

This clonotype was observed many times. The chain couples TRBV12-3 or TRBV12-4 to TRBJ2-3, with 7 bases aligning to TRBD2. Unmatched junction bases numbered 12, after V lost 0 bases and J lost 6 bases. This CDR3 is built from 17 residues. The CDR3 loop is CASSLAGARESADTQYF. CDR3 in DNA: TGTGCCAGCAGTTTAGCCGGGGCGCGGGAGTCAGCTGATACGCAGTATTTT.

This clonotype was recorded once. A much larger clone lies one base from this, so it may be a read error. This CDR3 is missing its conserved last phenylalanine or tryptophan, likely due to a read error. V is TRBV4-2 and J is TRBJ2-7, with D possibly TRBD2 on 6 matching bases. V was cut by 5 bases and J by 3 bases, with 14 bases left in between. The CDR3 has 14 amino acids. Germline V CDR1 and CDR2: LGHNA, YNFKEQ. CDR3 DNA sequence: TGTGCCAGCAGCGATACTAGCCGCAACTACGAGCAGTACTCC. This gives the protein CASSDTSRNYEQYS.

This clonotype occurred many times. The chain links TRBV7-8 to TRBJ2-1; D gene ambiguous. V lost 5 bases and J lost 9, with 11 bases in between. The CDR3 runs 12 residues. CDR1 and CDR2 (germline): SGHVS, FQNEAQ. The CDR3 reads CASSHSMGEQFF. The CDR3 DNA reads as TGTGCCAGCAGCCACTCTATGGGTGAGCAGTTCTTC.

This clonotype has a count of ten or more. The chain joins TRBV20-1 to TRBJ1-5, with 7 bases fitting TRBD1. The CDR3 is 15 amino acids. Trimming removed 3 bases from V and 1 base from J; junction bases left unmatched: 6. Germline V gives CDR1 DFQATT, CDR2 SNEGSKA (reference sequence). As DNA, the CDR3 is TGCAGTGCTAGCCCAGGGGGGGCGAGCAATCAGCCCCAGCATTTT. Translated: CSASPGGASNQPQHF.

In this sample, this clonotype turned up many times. The CDR3 DNA follows: TGCGCCAGCAGCCTGACAGGGGGCAACAGTCAGCCCCAGCATTTT. Translated, it gives CASSLTGGNSQPQHF. This sequence joins TRBV5-1 and TRBJ1-5, with 10 nucleotides matching TRBD1. This CDR3 is 15 amino acids long. Germline assignment: CDR1 SGHRS and CDR2 YFSETQ. Trimming took 4 bases from V and 6 from J; bases not matched to a gene: 7.

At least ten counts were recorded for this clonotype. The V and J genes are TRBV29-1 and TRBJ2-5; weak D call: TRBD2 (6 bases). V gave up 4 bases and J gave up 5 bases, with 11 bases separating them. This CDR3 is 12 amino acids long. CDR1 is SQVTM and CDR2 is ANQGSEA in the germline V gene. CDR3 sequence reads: CSVGLVSETQYF. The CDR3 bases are TGCAGCGTTGGACTAGTGAGCGAGACCCAGTACTTC.

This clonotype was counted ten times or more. DNA for the CDR3: TGTGCCAGCAGTTCGTGGGGGGGTCAAAACACCGGGGAGCTGTTTTTT. This codes for CASSSWGGQNTGELFF. The chain recombines TRBV12-3 or TRBV12-4 with TRBJ2-2, with 7 bases aligning to TRBD2. Trimming at V came to 4 bases and at J to 2 bases, leaving 7 bases not matched to a gene. This CDR3 region has 16 residues.

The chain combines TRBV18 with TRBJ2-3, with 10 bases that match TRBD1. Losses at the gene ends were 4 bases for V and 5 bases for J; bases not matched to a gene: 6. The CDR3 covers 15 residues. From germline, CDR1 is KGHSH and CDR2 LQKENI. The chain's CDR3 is CASSQPGQGIDTQYF. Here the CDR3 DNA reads TGTGCCAGCTCACAACCGGGACAGGGGATAGATACGCAGTATTTT.

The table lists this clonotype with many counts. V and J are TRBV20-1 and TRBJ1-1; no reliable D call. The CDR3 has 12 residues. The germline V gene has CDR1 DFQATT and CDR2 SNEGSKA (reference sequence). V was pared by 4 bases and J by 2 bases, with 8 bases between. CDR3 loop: CSATEVNTEAFF. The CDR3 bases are TGCAGTGCTACTGAGGTAAACACTGAAGCTTTCTTT.

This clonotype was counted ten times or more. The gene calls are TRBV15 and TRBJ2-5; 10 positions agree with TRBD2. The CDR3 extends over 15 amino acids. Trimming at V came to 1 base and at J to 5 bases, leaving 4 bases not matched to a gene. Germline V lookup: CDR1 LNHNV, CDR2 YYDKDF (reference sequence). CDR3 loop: CATSRASGSRETQYF. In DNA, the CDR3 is TGTGCCACCAGCAGAGCTAGCGGGAGCCGGGAGACCCAGTACTTC.

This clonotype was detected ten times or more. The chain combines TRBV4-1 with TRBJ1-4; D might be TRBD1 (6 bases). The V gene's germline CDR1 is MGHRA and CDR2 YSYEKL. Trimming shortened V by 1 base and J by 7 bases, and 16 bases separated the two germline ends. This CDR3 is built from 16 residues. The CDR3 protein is CASSQGTGNAAEKLFF. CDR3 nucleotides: TGCGCCAGCAGCCAAGGAACAGGGAATGCGGCTGAAAAACTGTTTTTT.